This T cell receptor (beta chain) was identified in a study of metastatic and nonmetastatic thyroid tumors. TCRdb reassembled clones from the PCR reads with MiXCR. This table has 10,000 to 15,000 clones, under 30% appearing once. The CDR3 extends over 17 amino acids. CDR1 SGHAT and CDR2 FQNNGV come from the germline V gene. The V segment lost 5 bases and the J segment 7 bases; nucleotides outside the gene matches: 11. Nobody among the patients had been given any treatment before thyroid surgery. V is TRBV11-2 and J is TRBJ2-7; 16 bases are shared with TRBD2. The sample comprised tumor tissue. The origin of this receptor is a female donor with papillary thyroid cancer or a benign thyroid nodule (not recorded which). Some clones in this sample may be carry-over from other donors' samples. This CDR3 is CASSRYGTSGGAREQYF. Here the CDR3 DNA reads TGTGCCAGCAGCCGTTATGGGACTAGCGGGGGGGCAAGAGAGCAGTACTTC.